These 15 T cell receptor beta chains were all obtained from the same sample, sequenced in a study of beta chain features in type 1 diabetes (dated by TCRdb to about 2018). The study at large found these results: In all four CD4+ subsets, TCRB CDR3 length was moderately but significantly shorter in type 1 diabetes patients.

The library relied on the immunoSEQ multiplex PCR assay. The High Capacity cDNA Reverse Transcription Kit was used to reverse transcribe all of the isolated RNA, meaning that expressed TCRB transcripts were what got sequenced. TCRdb obtained this table from immuneACCESS and retained in-frame rearrangements with V and J assigned. These tables miss some clones; where compared with another copy, unresolved V genes account for less than half of the shortfall, and the remainder is unexplained. This sample holds 150,000 to 200,000 clones; almost 65% were observed only once. Around 0.096% of the sample lies in the top ten. What these receptors recognize is not known. Sequenced input: naive CD4+ T cells from blood. The cell subset or site label for this specimen denotes: true naive CD4+ T cells. These receptors came from a man aged 25 to 40 with type 1 diabetes.

This clone came up once. The chain combines TRBV29-1 with TRBJ2-7; 7 bases agree with TRBD1. J was trimmed by 9 bases and V by 7 bases; bases with no gene match: 18. The germline V gene encodes CDR1 SQVTM and CDR2 ANQGSEA. The CDR3 consists of 14 residues. The CDR3 nucleotides are TGCAGCGCAGGGACCGGGACAGTGCTTACAGGGCAGTACTTC. Its translation: CSAGTGTVLTGQYF.

V usage is TRBV25-1 and J usage is TRBJ1-1; 8 bases match TRBD1. The V gene's germline CDR1 is MGHDK and CDR2 SYGVNS. V was pared by 5 bases and J by 7 bases, with 9 bases of the junction left unmatched. There are 14 residues in the CDR3. The CDR3 bases are TGTGCCAGCAGTTTAACAGGGGGTAACGGTGAAGCTTTCTTT. It yields the protein CASSLTGGNGEAFF.

This clone was counted between two and nine times. CDR3 region: CASSVVSSGVREQFF. CDR3 DNA sequence: TGTGCCAGCAGCGTAGTTAGCTCGGGTGTCCGGGAGCAGTTCTTC. The chain links TRBV9 to TRBJ2-1; D is unresolved. The germline V and J ends were trimmed by 0 bases and 10 bases, with 17 bases remaining between them. The CDR3 has 15 residues. The germline V gene encodes CDR1 SGDLS and CDR2 YYNGEE.

This clone was counted only a few times. This sequence joins TRBV4-3 and TRBJ1-1, with 7 bases aligning to TRBD1. Looked up from germline, CDR1 is LGHNA and CDR2 is YSLEER. V was pared by 4 bases and J by 8 bases, with 4 bases of the junction left unmatched. This CDR3 comprises 12 residues. DNA of the CDR3: TGCGCCAGCAGCCCTCCGGGACAGGAAGCTTTCTTT. It yields the protein CASSPPGQEAFF.

The rearrangement links TRBV7-2 to TRBJ1-1; a weak D match, TRBD1 (5 bases). V dropped 0 bases and J dropped 2 bases, with 7 bases sitting between them. The germline CDR1 and CDR2 sequences are SGHTA and FQGNSA. CDR3 length equals 14 residues. The CDR3 region is CASSLARGNTEAFF. DNA of the CDR3: TGTGCCAGCAGCTTAGCGCGGGGCAACACTGAAGCTTTCTTT.

The genes are TRBV7-9 and TRBJ2-1; TRBD2 agrees at 7 bases. The CDR3 consists of 16 residues. Germline loops: CDR1 SEHNR, CDR2 FQNEAQ (reference sequence). The trim removed 1 base at V and 6 bases at J, leaving 9 bases unmatched. The CDR3 coding sequence is TGTGCCAGCAGCTTAGAGTTAACTAGCGTATTCAATGAGCAGTTCTTC. This sequence encodes CASSLELTSVFNEQFF.

The rearrangement uses TRBV7-2 and TRBJ2-7, with D tentatively TRBD1 or TRBD2 (5 bases each). The length of the CDR3 is 13 residues. Deletions cut 1 base from V and 5 bases from J, with 9 bases between. Germline assignment: CDR1 SGHTA and CDR2 FQGNSA. The CDR3 sequence: CASSLVPGHEQYF. CDR3 bases: TGTGCCAGCAGCTTAGTCCCGGGGCACGAGCAGTACTTC.

The chain uses TRBV7-2 and TRBJ2-1, with D unresolved. CDR1 is SGHTA and CDR2 is FQGNSA in the germline V gene. V lost 2 bases and J lost 5, with 4 bases in between. The CDR3 extends over 12 amino acids. Here the CDR3 reads CASSLPDNEQFF. The DNA of the CDR3 is TGTGCCAGCAGCTTACCCGACAATGAGCAGTTCTTC. Full variable domain (outside the CDR3, taken from reference TRBV7-2 and TRBJ2-1): GAGVSQSPSNKVTEKGKDVELRCDPISGHTALYWYRQSLGQGLEFLIYFQGNSAPDKSGLPSDRFSAERTGGSVSTLTIQRTQQEDSAVYLCASSLPDNEQFFGPGTRLTVL.

This chain uses TRBV29-1 with TRBJ2-5; a possible D gene is TRBD2 (5 bases). The CDR3 sequence is 15 residues long. Trimming took 2 bases from V and 1 from J, leaving 14 bases between them. The germline CDR1 and CDR2 sequences are SQVTM and ANQGSEA. CDR3 protein: CSVELSGVRQETQYF. CDR3 nucleotides: TGCAGCGTTGAATTGTCCGGGGTACGCCAAGAGACCCAGTACTTC.

There are a few counts of this clone. The chain joins TRBV9 to TRBJ1-2; TRBD1 agrees at 8 bases. Germline V gene sequence: CDR1 SGDLS, CDR2 YYNGEE. The trim removed 4 bases at V and 4 bases at J, leaving 12 bases unmatched. The CDR3 has 16 amino acids. The CDR3 spells CASSSELGTGGYGYTF. The CDR3 bases are TGTGCCAGCAGCTCCGAGCTCGGGACAGGAGGCTATGGCTACACCTTC.

This clone was counted between two and nine times. The chain is built from TRBV9 and TRBJ2-7; 7 bases match TRBD1. The V gene's germline CDR1 is SGDLS and CDR2 YYNGEE. The CDR3 sequence is 13 residues long. The trim removed 1 base at V and 6 bases at J, leaving 4 bases unmatched. CDR3 coding DNA: TGTGCCAGCAGCGTACAGACAGGGTTCGAGCAGTACTTC. The encoded protein is CASSVQTGFEQYF.

The chain is built from TRBV9 and TRBJ2-1; 11 nucleotides align to TRBD2. Trimming removed 4 bases from V and 3 bases from J; junction bases left unmatched: 3. CDR3 length: 15 residues. Germline V lookup: CDR1 SGDLS, CDR2 YYNGEE. The CDR3 DNA reads TGTGCCAGCAGCTCGGGACTAGCGGACTACAATGAGCAGTTCTTC. Translating gives CASSSGLADYNEQFF. Complete variable domain (other parts from reference TRBV9 and TRBJ2-1): DSGVTQTPKHLITATGQRVTLRCSPRSGDLSVYWYQQSLDQGLQFLIQYYNGEERAKGNILERFSAQQFPDLHSELNLSSLELGDSALYFCASSSGLADYNEQFFGPGTRLTVL.

The rearrangement joins TRBV7-2 to TRBJ2-5; D unresolved. Trimming stripped 5 bases from V and 4 bases from J, with 8 bases between. Germline CDR1 is SGHTA and CDR2 is FQGNSA. CDR3 length: 12 residues. The DNA of the CDR3 is TGTGCCAGCAGCGACTCGATAGAGACCCAGTACTTC. It encodes CASSDSIETQYF.

This clone was picked up a small number of times. The CDR3 is CASSPRRGWTYEQYF. The CDR3 DNA follows: TGTGCCAGCAGCCCCCGTAGGGGGTGGACCTACGAGCAGTACTTC. This chain connects TRBV7-6 to TRBJ2-7; D is perhaps TRBD1 (6 bases). Per the germline V gene, CDR1 is SGHVS and CDR2 is FNYEAQ. V was pared by 5 bases and J by 2 bases, with 16 bases between. The CDR3 runs to 15 residues.

The V gene is TRBV5-6, the J gene TRBJ2-3; 9 nucleotides match TRBD1. This CDR3 is built from 15 residues. Germline V gives CDR1 SGHDT, CDR2 YYEEEE. V was pared by 0 bases and J by 1 base, with 0 bases of the junction left unmatched. This chain's CDR3 is CASSLGDRGTDTQYF. CDR3 in DNA: TGTGCCAGCAGCTTGGGGGACAGGGGCACAGATACGCAGTATTTT.